The 24 T cell receptor beta chains below all came from one sample that was sequenced in a study of T cell responses to AZD1222 COVID-19 vaccine. Here immunoSEQ multiplex PCR was the method, and the copy in TCRdb shows in-frame clones only, minus some. Of about 170,000 clones listed, approximately 95% are singletons. The specimen comprised peripheral blood, sampled on day 0 of AZD1222 vaccination. The source is an adult in good health.

The chain uses TRBV6-6 and TRBJ2-4; the D call may be TRBD1 or TRBD2 (5 bases each). The CDR3 runs to 15 residues. The germline V gene has CDR1 MNHNY and CDR2 SVGAGI (reference sequence). Trimming cost V 5 bases and J 7 bases, with 18 bases left between them. CDR3: CASSRHGAEGNIQYF. The CDR3 nucleotides are TGTGCCAGCAGTCGACACGGGGCCGAGGGGAACATTCAGTACTTC.

The chain is built from TRBV27 and TRBJ1-4, with a weak D call TRBD1 (5 bases). There are 15 residues in the CDR3. V was trimmed by 5 bases and J by 0 bases, leaving 10 bases between them. The germline V gene has CDR1 MNHEY and CDR2 SMNVEV (reference sequence). CDR3: CASSPGIPTNEKLFF. CDR3 in DNA: TGTGCCAGCAGTCCAGGGATCCCAACTAATGAAAAACTGTTTTTT.

This clone was recorded only once. This rearrangement joins TRBV4-1 to TRBJ2-3; a weak D match, TRBD2 (5 bases). V was trimmed by 4 bases and J by 8 bases, leaving 19 bases between them. The CDR3 runs 15 residues. Germline values: CDR1 MGHRA, CDR2 YSYEKL. The CDR3 region is CASSRDPLAAGTQYF. Written as DNA, the CDR3 is TGCGCCAGCAGCCGAGACCCGCTGGCCGCGGGTACGCAGTATTTT.

The chain has TRBV7-6 and TRBJ1-4; D remains unclear. The CDR3 loop spans 18 amino acids. V lost 2 bases, J lost 7 bases, and 23 bases lay in between. CDR1 is SGHVS and CDR2 is FNYEAQ in the germline V gene. CDR3 sequence: CASSLLSARFSPREKLFF. The CDR3 DNA sequence: TGTGCCAGCAGCTTACTCTCAGCTCGTTTCTCCCCACGTGAAAAACTGTTTTTT. Together with reference TRBV7-6 and TRBJ1-4, the CDR3 gives the full variable domain: GAGVSQSPRYKVTKRGQDVALRCDPISGHVSLYWYRQALGQGPEFLTYFNYEAQQDKSGLPNDRFSAERPEGSISTLTIQRTEQRDSAMYRCASSLLSARFSPREKLFFGSGTQLSVL.

The V gene is TRBV5-4, the J gene TRBJ2-2; D is ambiguous. V lost 0 bases and J 3 bases, leaving 6 bases between the germline ends. Germline V gene data show CDR1 as SGHNT and CDR2 as YYREEE (reference sequence). The length of the CDR3 is 14 residues. For the CDR3, the DNA is TGTGCCAGCAGCTTGGAGGGTTACACCGGGGAGCTGTTTTTT. Translation gives CASSLEGYTGELFF.

The chain is built from TRBV9 and TRBJ1-2; D is possibly TRBD1 (5 bases). The germline V gene has CDR1 SGDLS and CDR2 YYNGEE. CDR3 size: 14 residues. Trimming cost V 6 bases and J 3 bases, with 15 bases left between them. As DNA, the CDR3 is TGTGCCAGCAACACACAGGATCTTGACTATGGCTACACCTTC. Protein product: CASNTQDLDYGYTF.

The V gene is TRBV3-1 (or the pseudogene TRBV3-2), the J gene TRBJ2-7; 9 bases fit TRBD1. The CDR3 is 14 residues long. Germline V lookup: CDR1 LGHDT, CDR2 YNNKEL (reference sequence). V was clipped by 5 bases and J by 3 bases; unmatched bases: 5. CDR3 DNA sequence: TGTGCCAGCAGCTTTGGACAGGGGAACTACGAGCAGTACTTC. The encoded protein is CASSFGQGNYEQYF.

Many counts were recorded for this clone. The genes are TRBV12-1 and TRBJ1-4; TRBD1, the table's D call, was not compared with the DNA. TRBV12-1 is a pseudogene locus. The CDR3 sequence is 20 residues long. The CDR3 here is CASSYGQEWVAPATNEKLFF. CDR3 DNA sequence: TGTGCCAGCAGCTACGGACAGGAGTGGGTAGCCCCTGCAACTAATGAAAAACTGTTTTTT.

The chain joins TRBV5-4 to TRBJ1-1; D possibly corresponds to TRBD1 (5 bases). CDR1 SGHNT and CDR2 YYREEE come from the germline V gene (reference sequence). The CDR3 is 15 amino acids. Trimming pared 0 bases from V and 0 bases from J, leaving 9 bases between. The CDR3 DNA sequence: TGTGCCAGCAGCTTGGGCGGCAGGGTGAACACTGAAGCTTTCTTT. Amino acids: CASSLGGRVNTEAFF.

The V and J genes are TRBV27 and TRBJ1-1; D ambiguous. Trimming removed 5 bases from V and 5 bases from J, with 21 bases in between. The CDR3 extends over 16 amino acids. Per germline, CDR1 MNHEY and CDR2 SMNVEV (reference sequence). The CDR3 nucleotides read TGTGCCAGCAGTCTTTATAATTCCAGACTAGAGACTGAAGCTTTCTTT. It encodes CASSLYNSRLETEAFF.

The genes are TRBV5-4 and TRBJ2-1; D uncertain. The CDR3 loop spans 14 amino acids. The ends were cut back, 4 bases at V and 9 bases at J, with 17 bases in the middle. CDR1 is SGHNT, CDR2 YYREEE, per germline (reference sequence). The CDR3 nucleotides are TGTGCCAGCAGCGCGGACGGCCTTGGGGTTGAGCAGTTCTTC. As protein: CASSADGLGVEQFF.

The chain couples TRBV10-2 to TRBJ2-3, with 7 bases lining up with TRBD1. V shed 6 bases and J 5 bases; nucleotides not matched to a gene: 8. CDR1 and CDR2 from the germline V gene are WSHSY and SAAADI. The CDR3 runs to 14 residues. DNA for the CDR3: TGCGCCAGCAGAGTACAGGGGAAGGGAGATACGCAGTATTTT. It is translated as CASRVQGKGDTQYF.

The chain links TRBV6-5 to TRBJ1-1; perhaps TRBD1 as D (6 bases). The germline gives CDR1 MNHEY, CDR2 SVGAGI. V was clipped by 4 bases and J by 1 base, with 13 bases between them. The CDR3 is 15 residues long. CDR3 in DNA: TGTGCCAGCAGTTTTCTAGGGGGGGGGAACACTGAAGCTTTCTTT. Translation gives CASSFLGGGNTEAFF.

The rearrangement joins TRBV11-2 to TRBJ2-5; no definite D call. CDR1 and CDR2 from the germline V gene are SGHAT and FQNNGV. V was trimmed by 5 bases and J by 5 bases, leaving 15 bases between them. This CDR3 contains 14 residues. CDR3 in amino acids: CASSTELLGETQYF. The DNA for the CDR3 is TGTGCCAGCAGCACAGAGCTCCTCGGGGAGACCCAGTACTTC.

As for this clone: A read error may account for a junction end that differs from germline. This chain uses TRBV4-1 with TRBJ1-2; D is undetermined. This CDR3 region has 15 residues. Looked up from germline, CDR1 is MGHRA and CDR2 is YSYEKL. CDR3 in DNA: TGCGCCAGCAGCGAAGAGCCCGGGAGGGACTATGGCTACACCTTC. The encoded protein is CASSEEPGRDYGYTF.

The chain links TRBV6-5 to TRBJ1-2; 10 nucleotides line up with TRBD1. The CDR3 loop spans 15 amino acids. The germline V gene encodes CDR1 MNHEY and CDR2 SVGAGI. J lost 4 bases, V lost 3 bases, and 5 bases had no gene match. The CDR3 coding sequence is TGTGCCAGCAGTTATCGGGGACAGGGGACCTATGGCTACACCTTC. It translates to CASSYRGQGTYGYTF.

The chain joins TRBV14 to TRBJ1-6, with TRBD1 identical over 9 bases. The germline V gene encodes CDR1 SGHDN and CDR2 FVKESK. V was clipped by 4 bases and J by 7 bases; unmatched bases: 8. The CDR3 covers 16 residues. The CDR3 here is CASSPKGGTGNSPLHF. The CDR3 DNA is TGTGCCAGCAGCCCTAAAGGGGGGACAGGGAATTCACCCCTCCACTTT.

This clone was picked up one time. The V gene is TRBV7-9, the J gene TRBJ1-1; no definite D call. The V gene lost 3 bases and the J gene lost 7 bases, with 9 bases spanning the gap. The CDR3 spans 12 residues. Per the germline V gene, CDR1 is SEHNR and CDR2 is FQNEAQ (reference sequence). The CDR3 nucleotides read TGTGCCAGCAGCTTCGTGAGGCATGAAGCTTTCTTT. This encodes CASSFVRHEAFF.

The genes are TRBV19 and TRBJ2-1; 9 bases match TRBD2. The germline CDR1 and CDR2 sequences are LNHDA and SQIVND (reference sequence). The CDR3 spans 13 residues. With 4 bases clipped from V and 14 bases from J, the junction kept 9 bases outside the gene matches. CDR3 amino acids: CASSTSGITGKFF. The CDR3 nucleotides are TGTGCCAGTAGTACTAGCGGGATCACTGGGAAGTTCTTC. Looking up the rest from reference TRBV19 and TRBJ2-1 gives the full variable domain: DGGITQSPKYLFRKEGQNVTLSCEQNLNHDAMYWYRQDPGQGLRLIYYSQIVNDFQKGDIAEGYSVSREKKESFPLTVTSAQKNPTAFYLCASSTSGITGKFFGPGTRLTVL.

The rearrangement joins TRBV21-1 to TRBJ2-7. TRBV21-1 is classified as a pseudogene. The CDR3 extends over 19 amino acids. The CDR3 nucleotides are TGTGCCAGCAGCAAAGTAAAGGGTATTTCGGGTGCCTTAACCTACGAGCAGTACTTC. Its protein product is CASSKVKGISGALTYEQYF.

The V call is TRBV6-5, the J call TRBJ2-5, with TRBD1 matching 9 bases. V gave up 4 bases and J gave up 5 bases; unmatched junction bases: 5. Per germline, CDR1 MNHEY and CDR2 SVGAGI. CDR3 length equals 14 residues. The CDR3 DNA sequence: TGTGCCAGCAGTTGGCCAACAGGGGGCGAGACCCAGTACTTC. Amino acids: CASSWPTGGETQYF.

The chain couples TRBV5-5 to TRBJ1-1, with D possibly TRBD1 on 6 matching bases. The germline V gene has CDR1 SGHKS and CDR2 YYEKEE (reference sequence). The CDR3 consists of 15 residues. V lost 2 bases and J lost 7, with 18 bases in between. In DNA, the CDR3 is TGTGCCAGCAGCTTCGAATTCGGGACACGCGGTGAAGCTTTCTTT. Protein: CASSFEFGTRGEAFF.

The table lists this clone with a count of one. The chain carries TRBV19 and TRBJ1-2; the D is unclear. Trimming stripped 7 bases from V and 7 bases from J, with 16 bases between. Germline-derived CDR1 and CDR2 are LNHDA and SQIVND (reference sequence). The CDR3 extends over 13 amino acids. This CDR3 reads CASTPQSRPGYTF. For the CDR3, the DNA is TGTGCCAGTACCCCTCAAAGTCGTCCTGGCTACACCTTC.

The chain joins TRBV10-2 to TRBJ1-6; 10 nucleotides align to TRBD1. Germline assignment: CDR1 WSHSY and CDR2 SAAADI. J gave up 7 bases and V 8 bases, and 2 bases lay outside the gene matches. The CDR3 consists of 13 residues. The CDR3 sequence is CASGDRGNSPLHF. In DNA, the CDR3 is TGCGCCAGCGGGGACAGGGGCAATTCACCCCTCCACTTT.